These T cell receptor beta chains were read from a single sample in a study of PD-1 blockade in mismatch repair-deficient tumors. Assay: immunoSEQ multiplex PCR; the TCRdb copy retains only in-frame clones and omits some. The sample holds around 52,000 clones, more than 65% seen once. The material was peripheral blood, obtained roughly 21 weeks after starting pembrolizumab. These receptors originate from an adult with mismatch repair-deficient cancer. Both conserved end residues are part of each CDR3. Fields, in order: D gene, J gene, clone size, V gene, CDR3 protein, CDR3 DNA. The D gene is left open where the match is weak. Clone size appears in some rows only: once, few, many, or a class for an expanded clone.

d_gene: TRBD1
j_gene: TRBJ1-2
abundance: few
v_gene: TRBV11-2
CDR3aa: CASTKSGTGANYGYTF
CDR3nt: TGTGCCAGCACCAAATCCGGGACAGGTGCTAACTATGGCTACACCTTC

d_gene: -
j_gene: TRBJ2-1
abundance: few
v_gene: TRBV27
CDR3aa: CASSFQTEWDEQFF
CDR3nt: TGTGCCAGCAGTTTCCAGACTGAGTGGGATGAGCAGTTCTTC

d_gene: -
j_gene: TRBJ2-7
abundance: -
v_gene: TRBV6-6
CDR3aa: CASSRLQGYEQYF
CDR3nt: TGTGCCAGCAGTAGGTTGCAAGGGTACGAGCAGTACTTC

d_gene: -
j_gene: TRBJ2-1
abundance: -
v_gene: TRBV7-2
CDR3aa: CASSLSTGNNEQFF
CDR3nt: TGTGCCAGCAGCTTAAGCACTGGAAACAATGAGCAGTTCTTC

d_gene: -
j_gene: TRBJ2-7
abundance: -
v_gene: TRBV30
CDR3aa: CAWSAGRSTGAYEQYF
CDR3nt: TGTGCCTGGAGTGCCGGCAGGTCGACTGGGGCCTACGAGCAGTACTTC

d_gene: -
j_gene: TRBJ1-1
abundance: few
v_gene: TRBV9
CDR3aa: CASSDPEGDAEAFF
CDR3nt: TGTGCCAGCAGCGACCCAGAGGGGGACGCTGAAGCTTTCTTT

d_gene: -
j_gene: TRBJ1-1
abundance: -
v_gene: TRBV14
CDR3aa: CASSLQGTEAFF
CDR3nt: TGTGCCAGCAGCCTACAGGGAACTGAAGCTTTCTTT

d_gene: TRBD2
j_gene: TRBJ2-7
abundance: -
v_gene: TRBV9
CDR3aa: CASSVGLAGDSLAYEQYF
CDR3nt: TGTGCCAGCAGCGTAGGACTAGCGGGAGATTCTTTGGCGTACGAGCAGTACTTC

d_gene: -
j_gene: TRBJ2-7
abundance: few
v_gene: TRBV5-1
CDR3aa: CASSLEPGPQYF
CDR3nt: TGCGCCAGCAGCTTGGAGCCAGGCCCCCAGTACTTC

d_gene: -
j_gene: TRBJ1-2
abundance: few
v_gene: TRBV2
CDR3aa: CASSEVGRDYGYTF
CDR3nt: TGTGCCAGCAGTGAAGTGGGCAGGGACTATGGCTACACCTTC

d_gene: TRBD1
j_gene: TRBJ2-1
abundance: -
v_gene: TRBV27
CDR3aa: CASSFGTGVNEQFF
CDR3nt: TGTGCCAGCAGTTTCGGGACAGGGGTAAATGAGCAGTTCTTC

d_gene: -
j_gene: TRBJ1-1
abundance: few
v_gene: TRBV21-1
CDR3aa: CASTGHLKNTEAFF
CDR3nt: TGTGCCAGCACGGGACACCTAAAGAACACTGAAGCTTTCTTT

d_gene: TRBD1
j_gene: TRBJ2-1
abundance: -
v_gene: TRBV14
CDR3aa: CASSQGFGTGVEQFF
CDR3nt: TGTGCCAGCAGCCAAGGGTTCGGGACAGGGGTTGAGCAGTTCTTC

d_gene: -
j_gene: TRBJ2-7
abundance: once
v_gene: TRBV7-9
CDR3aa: CASSLGGKEQYF
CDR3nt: TGTGCCAGCAGCTTAGGGGGGAAGGAGCAGTACTTC

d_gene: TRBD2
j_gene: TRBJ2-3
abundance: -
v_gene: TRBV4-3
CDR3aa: CASSQDWEREGTDTQYF
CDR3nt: TGCGCCAGCAGCCAAGATTGGGAGCGGGAGGGCACAGATACGCAGTATTTT

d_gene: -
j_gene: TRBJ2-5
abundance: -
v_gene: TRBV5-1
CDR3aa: CASMIAETQYF
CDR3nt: TGCGCCAGCATGATCGCAGAGACCCAGTACTTC

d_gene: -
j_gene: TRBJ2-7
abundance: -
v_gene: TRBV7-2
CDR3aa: CASSLAGGYSTYEQYF
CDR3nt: TGTGCCAGCAGCTTAGCGGGGGGATACTCTACCTACGAGCAGTACTTC

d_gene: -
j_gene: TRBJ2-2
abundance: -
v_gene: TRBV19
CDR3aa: CASIPSSGLTVNTGELFF
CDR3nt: TGTGCCAGTATCCCCTCGAGCGGGTTAACGGTGAACACCGGGGAGCTGTTTTTT

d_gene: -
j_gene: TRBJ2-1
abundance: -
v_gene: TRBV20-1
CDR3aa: CSVTGNNEQFF
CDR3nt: TGCAGTGTAACAGGGAACAATGAGCAGTTCTTC

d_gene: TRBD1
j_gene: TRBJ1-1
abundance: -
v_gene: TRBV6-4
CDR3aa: CASSDTGTGNTEAFF
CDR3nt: TGTGCCAGCAGTGACACCGGGACAGGGAACACTGAAGCTTTCTTT

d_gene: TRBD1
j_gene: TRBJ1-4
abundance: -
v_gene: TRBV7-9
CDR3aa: CASSFRDRGLEKLFF
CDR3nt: TGTGCCAGCAGCTTCCGGGACAGGGGGCTTGAAAAACTGTTTTTT

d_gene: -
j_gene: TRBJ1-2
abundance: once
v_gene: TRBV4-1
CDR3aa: CASSQLFPGRKGYTF
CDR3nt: TGCGCCAGCAGCCAACTATTCCCTGGAAGGAAGGGCTACACCTTC

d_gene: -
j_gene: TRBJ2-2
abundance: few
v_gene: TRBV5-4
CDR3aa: CASSLRWNTGELFF
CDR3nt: TGTGCCAGCAGCTTGAGGTGGAACACCGGGGAGCTGTTTTTT

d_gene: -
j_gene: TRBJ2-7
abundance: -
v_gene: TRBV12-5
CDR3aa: CASGLPLRDREQYF
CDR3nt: TGTGCTAGTGGTTTGCCCCTAAGGGACCGGGAGCAGTACTTC

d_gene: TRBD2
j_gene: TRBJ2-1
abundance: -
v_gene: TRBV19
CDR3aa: CASSIMREPSYNEQFF
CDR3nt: TGTGCCAGTAGTATTATGCGGGAGCCCTCCTACAATGAGCAGTTCTTC

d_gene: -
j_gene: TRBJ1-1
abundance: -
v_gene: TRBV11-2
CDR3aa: CASSLGEGTEAFF
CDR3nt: TGTGCCAGCAGCTTGGGGGAGGGGACTGAAGCTTTCTTT

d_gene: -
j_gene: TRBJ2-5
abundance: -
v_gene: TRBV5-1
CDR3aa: CASSWSGVQETQYF
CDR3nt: TGCGCCAGCAGCTGGTCAGGGGTACAAGAGACCCAGTACTTC

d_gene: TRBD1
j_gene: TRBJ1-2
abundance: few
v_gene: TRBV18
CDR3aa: CASSLQGDNYGYTF
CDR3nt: TGTGCCAGCTCTCTCCAGGGGGATAACTATGGCTACACCTTC

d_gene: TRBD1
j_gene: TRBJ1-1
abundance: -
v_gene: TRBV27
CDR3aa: CASSRASTGQTEAFF
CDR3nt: TGTGCCAGCAGCCGTGCGTCGACAGGGCAGACTGAAGCTTTCTTT

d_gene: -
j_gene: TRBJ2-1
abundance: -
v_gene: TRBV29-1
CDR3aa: CSGRGTYNEQFF
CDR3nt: TGCAGCGGGAGAGGGACTTACAATGAGCAGTTCTTC

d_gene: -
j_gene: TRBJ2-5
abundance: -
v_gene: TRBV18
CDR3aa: CASSPRGWETQYF
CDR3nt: TGTGCCAGCTCACCACGGGGTTGGGAGACCCAGTACTTC

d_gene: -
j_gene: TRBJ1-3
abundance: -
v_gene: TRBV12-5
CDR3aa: CASGLVPGTPGRNTIYF
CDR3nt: TGTGCTAGTGGTTTGGTACCGGGAACCCCCGGCCGAAACACCATATATTTT

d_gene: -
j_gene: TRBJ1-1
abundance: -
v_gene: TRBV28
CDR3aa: CASSPRLQKTEAFF
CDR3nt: TGTGCCAGCAGTCCCCGTCTACAAAAAACTGAAGCTTTCTTT

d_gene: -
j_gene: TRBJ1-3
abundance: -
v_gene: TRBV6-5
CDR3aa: CASSYLNSFSGNTIYF
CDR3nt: TGTGCCAGCAGTTACCTAAACAGCTTCTCTGGAAACACCATATATTTT

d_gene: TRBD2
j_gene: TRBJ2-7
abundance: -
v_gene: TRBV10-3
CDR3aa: CASSLRLAEYEQYF
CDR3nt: TGTGCCAGCAGCTTAAGACTAGCGGAATACGAGCAGTACTTC

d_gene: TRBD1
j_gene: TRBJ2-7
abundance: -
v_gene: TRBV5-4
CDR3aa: CASGQGVYEQYF
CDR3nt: TGTGCCAGCGGACAGGGGGTCTACGAGCAGTACTTC

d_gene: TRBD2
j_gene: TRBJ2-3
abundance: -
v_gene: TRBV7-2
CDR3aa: CASSLTSGGTDTQYF
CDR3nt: TGTGCCAGCAGCTTGACTAGCGGAGGAACAGATACGCAGTATTTT

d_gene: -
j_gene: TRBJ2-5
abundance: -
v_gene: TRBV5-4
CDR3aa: CASSPTPGRKETQYF
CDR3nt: TGTGCCAGCAGCCCAACACCCGGACGGAAAGAGACCCAGTACTTC

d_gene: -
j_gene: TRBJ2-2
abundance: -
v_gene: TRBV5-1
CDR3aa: CASTVGGGELFF
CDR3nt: TGCGCCAGCACCGTGGGAGGCGGGGAGCTGTTTTTT

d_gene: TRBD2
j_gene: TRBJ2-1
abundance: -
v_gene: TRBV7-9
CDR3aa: CASSRTSGRAHEQFF
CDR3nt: TGTGCCAGCAGTCGGACTAGCGGGAGGGCCCATGAGCAGTTCTTC

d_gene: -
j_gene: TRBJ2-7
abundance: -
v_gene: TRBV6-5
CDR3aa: CASSLLASYEQYF
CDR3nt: TGTGCCAGCAGTTTACTTGCCTCCTACGAGCAGTACTTC

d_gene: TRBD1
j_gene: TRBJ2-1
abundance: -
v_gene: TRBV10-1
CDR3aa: CASGQGMSEQFF
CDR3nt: TGCGCCAGTGGACAGGGGATGAGTGAGCAGTTCTTC

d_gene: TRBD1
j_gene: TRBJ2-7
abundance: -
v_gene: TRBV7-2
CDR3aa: CASSPTGPPPYEQYF
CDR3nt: TGTGCCAGCAGCCCGACAGGGCCCCCTCCCTACGAGCAGTACTTC

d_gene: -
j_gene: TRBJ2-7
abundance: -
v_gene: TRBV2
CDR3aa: CASSGAGETYEQYF
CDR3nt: TGTGCCAGCAGTGGGGCAGGTGAGACCTACGAGCAGTACTTC

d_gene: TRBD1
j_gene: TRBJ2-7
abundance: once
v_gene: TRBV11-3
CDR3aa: CASSLETGTGYEQYF
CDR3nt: TGTGCCAGCAGCTTAGAGACAGGGACGGGCTACGAGCAGTACTTC

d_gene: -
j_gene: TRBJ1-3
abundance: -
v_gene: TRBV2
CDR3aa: CASRWAAGGNTIYF
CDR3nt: TGTGCCAGCAGGTGGGCAGCAGGCGGAAACACCATATATTTT